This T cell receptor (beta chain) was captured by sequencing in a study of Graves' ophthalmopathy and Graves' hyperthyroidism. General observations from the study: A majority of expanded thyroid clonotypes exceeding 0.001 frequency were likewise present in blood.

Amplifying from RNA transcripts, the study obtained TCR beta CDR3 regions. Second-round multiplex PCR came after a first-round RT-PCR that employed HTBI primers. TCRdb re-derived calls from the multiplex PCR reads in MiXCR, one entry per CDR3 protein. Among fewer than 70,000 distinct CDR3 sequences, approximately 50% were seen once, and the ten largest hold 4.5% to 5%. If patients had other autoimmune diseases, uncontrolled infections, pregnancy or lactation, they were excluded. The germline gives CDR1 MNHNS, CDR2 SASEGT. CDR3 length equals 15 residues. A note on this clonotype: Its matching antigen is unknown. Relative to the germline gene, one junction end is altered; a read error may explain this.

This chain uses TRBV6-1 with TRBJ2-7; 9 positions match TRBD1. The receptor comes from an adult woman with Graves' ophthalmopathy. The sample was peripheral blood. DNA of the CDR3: TGTGCCAGCAGTGCAACCTGGGACAGGGCCTCCGAGCGGTACTTC. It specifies CASSATWDRASERYF.